This T cell receptor beta chain was identified during a study of cytotoxic CD8 clonotypes in ibrutinib-treated CLL. Data came from immunoSEQ multiplex PCR; TCRdb stores just in-frame clones and leaves some out. Here the sample spans some 150,000 clones, more than 75% being singletons. Study-level results: Clonality (at baseline) was higher than in age-matched healthy donors and tracked circulating CD8+ T-cell counts.

Concerning this clone itself: The target antigen is unknown.

Specimen: PBMCs, collected after 24 months of ibrutinib treatment. The sequence was obtained from a human donor with chronic lymphocytic leukemia.

For the CDR3, the DNA is TGTGCCAGCAGCTCCGCCGGGTTTCCCTATGGGTCACCCCTCCACTTT. Its translation: CASSSAGFPYGSPLHF. This chain connects TRBV5-4 to TRBJ1-6; unclear D gene. The CDR3 contains 16 residues. The germline CDR1 and CDR2 sequences are SGHNT and YYREEE (reference sequence). Deletions cut 3 bases from V and 10 bases from J, with 20 bases between.